The next 2 T cell receptor beta chains were all read from a single sample in a study of T cells in women clearing cervical HPV infection. Produced via immunoSEQ multiplex PCR; TCRdb's table is partial and in-frame only. The table counts roughly 35,000 clones; 1.5% to 2% lies in the top ten. Sequenced: blood buffy coat. The origin of the receptors is a woman aged 18 to 75 with a cervical HPV16 infection that either progressed to CIN3+ or cleared (not recorded which).

Concerning this clone itself: Read data end 3 residues before the CDR3 end; the end is taken from the germline J gene. The chain has TRBV19 and TRBJ2-1; 9 nucleotides agree with TRBD2. The germline V gene has CDR1 LNHDA and CDR2 SQIVND (reference sequence). The CDR3 is made up of 15 amino acids. Trimming cost V 5 bases and J 1 base; bases outside gene matches: 3. The CDR3 DNA, read in part, is TGTGCCAGTAGTTTGCGGGGGGGGTCCTACAATGAG. Its translation is CASSLRGGSYNE. The full CDR3 sequence reads CASSLRGGSYNEQFF.

This clone counts as medium-sized (0.01 to 0.1%) by frequency. The CDR3 end falls 3 residues outside the read, so it is completed with the germline J gene. The genes are TRBV6-1 and TRBJ2-3; D perhaps matches TRBD1 (6 bases). Germline CDR1 reads MNHNS; CDR2 reads SASEGT. The CDR3 loop spans 13 amino acids. The sequenced CDR3 bases are TGTGCCAGCAGTGAATCAACAGGGAGTCCG. Translating it yields CASSESTGSP. The CDR3 reads in full as CASSESTGSPQYF.